The 25 T cell receptor beta chains listed next were all sequenced from one sample in a study of T cell repertoires in cytomegalovirus infection. TCRdb re-analysed the reads in MiXCR, keeping a single row per CDR3 protein. The table has roughly 230,000 distinct CDR3 sequences, 22% seen once. The sequenced sample consisted of CD8+ T cells from PBMCs. The receptor set was obtained from a human donor in good health (CMV status not recorded). Some clones in this sample may be carry-over from other donors' samples.

This clonotype was seen only a few times. CDR3 region: CASSSMVLDTQYF. In DNA form, the CDR3 reads TGTGCCAGCAGTTCAATGGTTCTAGATACGCAGTATTTT. The chain has TRBV6-1 and TRBJ2-3; D not resolved. The CDR3 is 13 residues long. CDR1 is MNHNS, CDR2 SASEGT, per germline. V lost 5 bases to trimming and J lost 5 bases, with 11 bases between them.

V gene TRBV25-1 combines with J gene TRBJ2-1; D possibly corresponds to TRBD1 (6 bases). Germline loops: CDR1 MGHDK, CDR2 SYGVNS. Trimming shortened V by 3 bases and J by 3 bases, and 9 bases separated the two germline ends. The CDR3 loop spans 14 amino acids. The CDR3 DNA reads TGTGCCAGCAGTGATGGGGGCCTCTACAATGAGCAGTTCTTC. This codes for CASSDGGLYNEQFF.

The chain combines TRBV20-1 with TRBJ1-1; the D gene is possibly TRBD1 (6 bases). The V end lost 3 bases, the J end lost 5 bases, and 10 bases lay between the germline ends. The length of the CDR3 is 12 residues. Germline CDR1 DFQATT, CDR2 SNEGSKA (reference sequence). In nucleotides, the CDR3 is TGCAGTGCTAGTGCCCAGGGGACTGAAGCTTTCTTT. This translates into CSASAQGTEAFF.

The chain has TRBV20-1 and TRBJ2-5, with 9 bases identical to TRBD2. The CDR3 consists of 17 residues. V gave up 0 bases and J gave up 5 bases; unmatched junction bases: 13. CDR1 DFQATT and CDR2 SNEGSKA come from the germline V gene (reference sequence). Here the CDR3 DNA reads TGCAGTGCTAGAGATAGTTCGGGCGGGGGGGCTCGCGAGACCCAGTACTTC. It codes for CSARDSSGGGARETQYF.

In regard to this clonotype: This may come from a read error, since a much larger clone is one base off. The rearrangement links TRBV6-8 to TRBJ2-1; D is perhaps TRBD2 (6 bases). The CDR3 extends over 13 amino acids. V lost 6 bases and J 10 bases, leaving 16 bases between the germline ends. Germline assignment: CDR1 MNHGY and CDR2 SAAAGT. The CDR3, as DNA: TGTGCCAGCAGCCCCGGAGGGTCTATGGAGCAGTTCTTC. It encodes CASSPGGSMEQFF.

This clonotype was seen more than once but under ten times. The gene calls are TRBV5-6 and TRBJ1-2; D is unresolved. Per the germline V gene, CDR1 is SGHDT and CDR2 is YYEEEE. The V gene lost 1 base and the J gene lost 2 bases, with 9 bases spanning the gap. The CDR3 runs to 14 residues. The CDR3 loop is CASSLYKQNYGYTF. CDR3 DNA: TGTGCCAGCAGCTTGTACAAGCAGAACTATGGCTACACCTTC.

Points on this clonotype: The junction shows a germline mismatch at one end, possibly a read error. The V and J genes are TRBV7-8 and TRBJ2-5, with D possibly matching TRBD1 (5 bases). From germline, CDR1 is SGHVS and CDR2 FQNEAQ. The CDR3 covers 14 residues. The CDR3 DNA is TGTGCCGGCAGCTTGACAGTCTGGGTAGAGACCCAGTACTTC. It yields the protein CAGSLTVWVETQYF.

Concerning this clonotype itself: The CDR3 carries no conserved terminal phenylalanine or tryptophan, so it likely arises from a read error. The CDR3 region is CASSPLSGGSTDTQYS. The CDR3 bases are TGTGCCAGCAGTCCCCTGTCGGGGGGCAGCACAGATACGCAGTATTCT. The V call is TRBV28, the J call TRBJ2-3; D possibly corresponds to TRBD2 (7 bases). V lost 5 bases to trimming and J lost 0 bases, with 15 bases between them. Germline V CDR1 and CDR2: MDHEN, SYDVKM. The CDR3 is 16 residues long.

J is TRBJ1-2 and V is TRBV7-8, with a possible D match to TRBD1 (5 bases). V dropped 4 bases and J dropped 4 bases, with 13 bases sitting between them. CDR1 is SGHVS and CDR2 is FQNEAQ in the germline V gene. The CDR3 runs to 14 residues. The CDR3 region is CASSSDSPSYGYTF. CDR3 DNA sequence: TGTGCCAGCAGCTCCGACAGTCCGAGCTATGGCTACACCTTC.

This clonotype was recorded many times. The chain has TRBV23-1 and TRBJ2-7; the match to TRBD1 covers 11 bases. Being an ORF, TRBV23-1 has a function that is uncertain. Trimming took 0 bases from V and 5 from J; bases not matched to a gene: 6. This CDR3 has 16 residues. This CDR3 is CASSQSAGQGVDEQYF. As DNA, the CDR3 is TGCGCCAGCAGTCAATCGGCGGGACAGGGGGTTGACGAGCAGTACTTC.

The sample holds a few counts of this clonotype. Mismatch with germline at one junction end may stem from a read error. This chain links TRBV6-1 with TRBJ2-6; a weak D match, TRBD1 (5 bases). The CDR3 runs to 15 residues. Germline CDR1 reads MNHNS; CDR2 reads SASEGT. The CDR3 bases are TGTGCCAGCAGAGAAGACAGCCCTGGGGCCAACGTCCTGACTTTC. Protein sequence: CASREDSPGANVLTF.

This clonotype has only a few counts. The chain has TRBV12-3 or TRBV12-4 and TRBJ2-7; possible D gene TRBD1, 8 bases. V was shortened by 8 bases and J by 7 bases, with 15 bases between the two germline ends. CDR3 size: 12 residues. The CDR3 sequence is CASGGDRWEQYF. The CDR3 DNA reads TGTGCCAGCGGGGGGGACAGGTGGGAGCAGTACTTC.

The chain links TRBV28 to TRBJ2-5, with 11 bases aligning to TRBD2. J lost 2 bases, V lost 4 bases, and 9 bases had no gene match. This CDR3 has 17 residues. Germline CDR1 MDHEN, CDR2 SYDVKM. The CDR3 protein is CASSWSPSGGSQETQYF. In nucleotides, the CDR3 is TGTGCCAGCAGTTGGAGCCCTAGCGGGGGGTCACAAGAGACCCAGTACTTC.

There are many counts of this clonotype. This chain connects TRBV28 to TRBJ2-5; 8 bases are shared with TRBD1. This CDR3 spans 15 amino acids. Germline CDR1 reads MDHEN; CDR2 reads SYDVKM. Trimming at V came to 2 bases and at J to 2 bases, leaving 4 bases not matched to a gene. The CDR3 nucleotides read TGTGCCAGCAGTTTAACCAGGGGGCGGCAAGAGACCCAGTACTTC. It encodes CASSLTRGRQETQYF.

There are a few counts of this clonotype. This chain uses TRBV20-1 with TRBJ2-2, with D possibly matching TRBD1 (6 bases). The V gene lost 4 bases and the J gene lost 1 base, with 10 bases spanning the gap. Germline values: CDR1 DFQATT, CDR2 SNEGSKA (reference sequence). The CDR3 runs to 14 residues. The CDR3 nucleotides read TGCAGTGCTATTAACAGGGAGAACACCGGGGAGCTGTTTTTT. Its protein product is CSAINRENTGELFF.

The sample holds a few counts of this clonotype. V usage is TRBV10-3 and J usage is TRBJ1-1, with D uncertain. The germline V and J ends were trimmed by 5 bases and 3 bases, with 13 bases remaining between them. Germline CDR1 ENHRY, CDR2 SYGVKD. The CDR3 totals 14 residues. CDR3 nucleotide sequence: TGTGCCATCAGTTTGGGTTATCGGGACACTGAAGCTTTCTTT. It is translated as CAISLGYRDTEAFF.

This clonotype was seen only a few times. The V gene is TRBV7-4, the J gene TRBJ1-1, with D uncertain. CDR1 is SGHVT and CDR2 is SQSDAQ in the germline V gene. The CDR3 extends over 16 amino acids. Deletions cut 5 bases from V and 4 bases from J, with 20 bases between. CDR3 bases: TGTGCCAGCAGCCAGAGTAGAGGGAAGGGAGGCACTGAAGCTTTCTTT. This encodes CASSQSRGKGGTEAFF.

CDR3 DNA: TGTGCCAGCAGTTCAGGGTTTGGCACCGGGGAGCTGTTTTTT. Encoded protein: CASSSGFGTGELFF. The chain couples TRBV27 to TRBJ2-2; maybe TRBD1 (5 bases). This CDR3 is 14 amino acids long. V lost 4 bases and J lost 4, with 10 bases in between. The germline V gene has CDR1 MNHEY and CDR2 SMNVEV (reference sequence).

This clonotype showed up just once. This chain uses TRBV28 with TRBJ1-5; D is ambiguous. The V and J ends lost 2 bases and 5 bases respectively, with 4 bases between them. Germline V gene sequence: CDR1 MDHEN, CDR2 SYDVKM. The CDR3 is 12 residues long. CDR3 bases: TGTGCCAGCAGTTTAAATTATCAGCCCCAGCATTTT. Protein: CASSLNYQPQHF.

Only a few counts were recorded for this clonotype. V and J are TRBV19 and TRBJ2-5; D is uncertain. Germline V gives CDR1 LNHDA, CDR2 SQIVND (reference sequence). V dropped 3 bases and J dropped 2 bases, with 7 bases sitting between them. The length of the CDR3 is 13 residues. CDR3: CASSIVSQETQYF. In nucleotides, the CDR3 is TGTGCCAGTAGTATTGTGAGTCAAGAGACCCAGTACTTC.

The chain joins TRBV7-6 to TRBJ1-1, with unresolved D. Germline values: CDR1 SGHVS, CDR2 FNYEAQ. The CDR3 sequence is 15 residues long. Trimming removed 5 bases from V and 0 bases from J, with 13 bases in between. The CDR3 coding sequence is TGTGCCAGCAGCCCCCACCGGGCCCTGAACACTGAAGCTTTCTTT. Translation gives CASSPHRALNTEAFF.

This chain connects TRBV30 to TRBJ1-6, with a weak D call TRBD1 (6 bases). Germline loops: CDR1 GTSNPN, CDR2 SVGIG (reference sequence). Deletions cut 4 bases from V and 9 bases from J, with 19 bases between. The CDR3 is 15 residues long. In DNA, the CDR3 is TGTGCCTGGAAGGTGGGGGCCGGCAGGTCTTCACCCCTCCACTTT. Amino acid sequence: CAWKVGAGRSSPLHF.

The chain employs TRBV28 and TRBJ1-3, with D uncertain. CDR1 and CDR2 (germline): MDHEN, SYDVKM. CDR3 length equals 13 residues. Trimming took 3 bases from V and 0 from J, leaving 3 bases between them. DNA for the CDR3: TGTGCCAGCAGTTTCGACTCTGGAAACACCATATATTTT. Its protein is CASSFDSGNTIYF.

There are many counts of this clonotype. The gene calls are TRBV10-3 and TRBJ1-1; D call uncertain. This CDR3 comprises 11 residues. The V gene lost 5 bases and the J gene lost 7 bases, with 8 bases spanning the gap. The germline V gene has CDR1 ENHRY and CDR2 SYGVKD. CDR3 sequence reads: CAISQDREAFF. Written as DNA, the CDR3 is TGTGCCATCAGTCAGGACCGTGAAGCTTTCTTT.

This clonotype came up a few times. This chain connects TRBV7-9 to TRBJ2-3; D possibly corresponds to TRBD2 (6 bases). Looked up from germline, CDR1 is SEHNR and CDR2 is FQNEAQ (reference sequence). Trimming took 6 bases from V and 3 from J, leaving 16 bases between them. The CDR3 has 15 amino acids. The DNA for the CDR3 is TGTGCCAGCAGTCCTAACCGGGGGTCAACAGATACGCAGTATTTT. Translating it yields CASSPNRGSTDTQYF.